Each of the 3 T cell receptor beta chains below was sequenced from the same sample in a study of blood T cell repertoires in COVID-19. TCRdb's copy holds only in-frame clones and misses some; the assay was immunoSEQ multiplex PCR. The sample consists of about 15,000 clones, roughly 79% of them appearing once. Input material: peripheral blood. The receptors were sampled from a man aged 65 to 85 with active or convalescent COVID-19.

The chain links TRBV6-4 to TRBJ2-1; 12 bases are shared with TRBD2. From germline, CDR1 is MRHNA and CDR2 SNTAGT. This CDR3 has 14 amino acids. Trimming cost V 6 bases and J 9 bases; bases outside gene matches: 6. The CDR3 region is CASRLASGRGEQFF. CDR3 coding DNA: TGTGCCAGCAGGCTGGCTAGCGGGAGGGGTGAGCAGTTCTTC.

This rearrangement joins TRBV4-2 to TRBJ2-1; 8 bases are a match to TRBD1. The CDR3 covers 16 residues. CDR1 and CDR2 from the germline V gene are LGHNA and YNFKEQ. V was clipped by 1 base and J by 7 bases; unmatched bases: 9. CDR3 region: CASSQGGRGPGNEQFF. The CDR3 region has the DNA TGTGCCAGCAGCCAAGGTGGCAGGGGGCCGGGGAATGAGCAGTTCTTC.

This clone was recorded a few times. CDR3 sequence (DNA): TGTGCCACCCACAGGAATCAGCCCCAGCATTTT. Translating gives CATHRNQPQHF. The chain has TRBV24-1 and TRBJ1-5; D might be TRBD1 (5 bases). Germline-derived CDR1 and CDR2 are KGHDR and SFDVKD. This CDR3 is 11 amino acids long. V lost 9 bases and J 4 bases, leaving 6 bases between the germline ends.